A selection of T cell receptor beta chains follows, all from one sample in a study of blood T cell repertoires in COVID-19. Sequenced by immunoSEQ multiplex PCR; TCRdb stores in-frame clones only, minus some. Counted here are about 300,000 clones, approximately 85% occurring once; the ten biggest clones make up roughly 2%. Sequences were obtained from PBMCs or T cells enriched from blood (not recorded which). The receptors here all came from a man in his thirties or forties who had recovered from COVID-19. Each CDR3 is given with its conserved first and last residue. Each record gives: J gene, CDR3 length, D gene, V gene, clone size, CDR3 protein, CDR3 DNA. D genes are given only for firm matches. The size field is filled for only some rows; it gives once, few, many or a size class.

j_call: TRBJ1-1; cdr3_length: 12; d_call: .; v_call: TRBV6-5; clone_size: .; cdr3_aa: CASSQGNTEAFF; cdr3_nt: TGTGCCAGCAGCCAGGGAAACACTGAAGCTTTCTTT
j_call: TRBJ2-3; cdr3_length: 15; d_call: .; v_call: TRBV19; clone_size: .; cdr3_aa: CASSTLGTITDTQYF; cdr3_nt: TGTGCCAGTAGTACCCTCGGGACAATCACAGATACGCAGTATTTT
j_call: TRBJ1-2; cdr3_length: 15; d_call: TRBD1; v_call: TRBV5-1; clone_size: .; cdr3_aa: CASSLGEGAGYGYTF; cdr3_nt: TGCGCCAGCAGCTTGGGAGAGGGGGCAGGTTATGGCTACACCTTC
j_call: TRBJ1-2; cdr3_length: 15; d_call: .; v_call: TRBV4-1; clone_size: .; cdr3_aa: CASRYPAGTSYGYTF; cdr3_nt: TGCGCCAGCAGATACCCCGCCGGGACAAGCTATGGCTACACCTTC
j_call: TRBJ1-5; cdr3_length: 14; d_call: TRBD1; v_call: TRBV2; clone_size: .; cdr3_aa: CASGRDRENQPQHF; cdr3_nt: TGTGCCAGCGGAAGGGACAGGGAAAATCAGCCCCAGCATTTT
j_call: TRBJ1-1; cdr3_length: 12; d_call: .; v_call: TRBV7-8; clone_size: few; cdr3_aa: CASSRGGEGAFF; cdr3_nt: TGTGCCAGCAGTCGAGGGGGGGAGGGAGCTTTCTTT
j_call: TRBJ2-1; cdr3_length: 15; d_call: .; v_call: TRBV5-1; clone_size: .; cdr3_aa: CASSLTPGRVAEQFF; cdr3_nt: TGCGCCAGCAGCCTGACCCCCGGGAGAGTTGCTGAGCAGTTCTTC
j_call: TRBJ1-2; cdr3_length: 15; d_call: .; v_call: TRBV4-1; clone_size: .; cdr3_aa: CASSQVSAGDYGYTF; cdr3_nt: TGCGCCAGCAGCCAAGTTTCGGCAGGGGACTATGGCTACACCTTC
j_call: TRBJ1-1; cdr3_length: 16; d_call: TRBD1; v_call: TRBV5-6; clone_size: .; cdr3_aa: CASSLRGRDGNTEAFF; cdr3_nt: TGTGCCAGCAGCTTAAGGGGGCGCGATGGGAACACTGAAGCTTTCTTT
j_call: TRBJ1-1; cdr3_length: 17; d_call: .; v_call: TRBV4-2; clone_size: once; cdr3_aa: CASSQVIPRGLGTEAFF; cdr3_nt: TGTGCCAGCAGCCAAGTAATCCCCAGGGGCCTGGGAACTGAAGCTTTCTTT
j_call: TRBJ2-7; cdr3_length: 14; d_call: TRBD2; v_call: TRBV5-1; clone_size: few; cdr3_aa: CASSLGTRMYEQYF; cdr3_nt: TGCGCCAGCAGCTTGGGGACTAGAATGTACGAGCAGTACTTC
j_call: TRBJ2-3; cdr3_length: 17; d_call: TRBD1; v_call: TRBV6-4; clone_size: .; cdr3_aa: CASSDLRDRDREDTQYF; cdr3_nt: TGTGCCAGCAGTGACCTTAGGGACAGGGACCGTGAAGATACGCAGTATTTT
j_call: TRBJ2-7; cdr3_length: 15; d_call: TRBD1; v_call: TRBV7-8; clone_size: few; cdr3_aa: CASSSSGTGLGEQYF; cdr3_nt: TGTGCCAGCAGCTCGTCCGGGACAGGGCTGGGCGAGCAGTACTTC
j_call: TRBJ2-5; cdr3_length: 16; d_call: TRBD2; v_call: TRBV10-3; clone_size: .; cdr3_aa: CAISEQGGGALETQYF; cdr3_nt: TGTGCCATCAGTGAACAGGGCGGGGGGGCCTTAGAGACCCAGTACTTC
j_call: TRBJ2-2; cdr3_length: 16; d_call: .; v_call: TRBV30; clone_size: .; cdr3_aa: CAWSPGLASNTGELFF; cdr3_nt: TGTGCCTGGAGCCCGGGGCTAGCGTCGAACACCGGGGAGCTGTTTTTT
j_call: TRBJ1-1; cdr3_length: 13; d_call: .; v_call: TRBV29-1; clone_size: .; cdr3_aa: CSVTGGKGTEAFF; cdr3_nt: TGCAGCGTAACCGGGGGAAAGGGCACTGAAGCTTTCTTT
j_call: TRBJ2-3; cdr3_length: 17; d_call: TRBD2; v_call: TRBV7-6; clone_size: .; cdr3_aa: CASSRGVPGGPTDTQYF; cdr3_nt: TGTGCCAGCAGCCGCGGGGTGCCGGGGGGGCCCACAGATACGCAGTATTTT
j_call: TRBJ1-1; cdr3_length: 13; d_call: .; v_call: TRBV5-5; clone_size: .; cdr3_aa: CASSWGQNTEAFF; cdr3_nt: TGTGCCAGCAGCTGGGGGCAGAACACTGAAGCTTTCTTT
j_call: TRBJ1-3; cdr3_length: 17; d_call: TRBD1; v_call: TRBV5-5; clone_size: .; cdr3_aa: CASSLYTGANSGNTIYF; cdr3_nt: TGTGCCAGCAGCTTATATACAGGGGCCAACTCTGGAAACACCATATATTTT
j_call: TRBJ2-1; cdr3_length: 16; d_call: TRBD2; v_call: TRBV7-9; clone_size: .; cdr3_aa: CASSPGLAVSYNEQFF; cdr3_nt: TGTGCCAGCAGCCCCGGACTAGCAGTTTCCTACAATGAGCAGTTCTTC
j_call: TRBJ1-2; cdr3_length: 11; d_call: TRBD1; v_call: TRBV20-1; clone_size: few; cdr3_aa: CSAREQGGNTF; cdr3_nt: TGCAGTGCTAGGGAACAGGGGGGAAACACCTTC
j_call: TRBJ1-2; cdr3_length: 15; d_call: .; v_call: TRBV24-1; clone_size: .; cdr3_aa: CATSDSRRLSPGYTF; cdr3_nt: TGTGCCACCAGTGATTCCCGGCGACTCTCCCCTGGCTACACCTTC
j_call: TRBJ2-2; cdr3_length: 12; d_call: .; v_call: TRBV7-9; clone_size: few; cdr3_aa: CASSSSTGELFF; cdr3_nt: TGTGCCAGCAGCTCGTCCACCGGGGAGCTGTTTTTT
j_call: TRBJ2-3; cdr3_length: 14; d_call: TRBD1; v_call: TRBV7-3; clone_size: .; cdr3_aa: CASSPTGLVDTQYF; cdr3_nt: TGTGCCAGCAGTCCGACAGGGCTGGTGGATACGCAGTATTTT
j_call: TRBJ1-5; cdr3_length: 13; d_call: TRBD1; v_call: TRBV6-5; clone_size: .; cdr3_aa: CASRGQRDQPQHF; cdr3_nt: TGTGCCAGCAGGGGACAGAGGGATCAGCCCCAGCATTTT
j_call: TRBJ2-1; cdr3_length: 16; d_call: TRBD2; v_call: TRBV5-1; clone_size: .; cdr3_aa: CASSLDAGGGYNEQFF; cdr3_nt: TGCGCCAGCAGCTTGGACGCGGGAGGGGGTTACAATGAGCAGTTCTTC
j_call: TRBJ2-7; cdr3_length: 11; d_call: .; v_call: TRBV20-1; clone_size: .; cdr3_aa: CSARPDWEQYF; cdr3_nt: TGCAGTGCTAGGCCGGACTGGGAGCAGTACTTC
j_call: TRBJ1-2; cdr3_length: 12; d_call: .; v_call: TRBV12-3/TRBV12-4; clone_size: .; cdr3_aa: CASSFEYYGYTF; cdr3_nt: TGTGCCAGCAGTTTTGAGTACTATGGCTACACCTTC
j_call: TRBJ2-2; cdr3_length: 17; d_call: TRBD2; v_call: TRBV10-3; clone_size: .; cdr3_aa: CATGLAPPSSNTGELFF; cdr3_nt: TGTGCCACCGGACTAGCGCCCCCGTCTTCGAACACCGGGGAGCTGTTTTTT
j_call: TRBJ1-2; cdr3_length: 14; d_call: TRBD1; v_call: TRBV25-1; clone_size: .; cdr3_aa: CASSEGQEFYGYTF; cdr3_nt: TGTGCCAGCAGTGAGGGACAGGAGTTCTATGGCTACACCTTC
j_call: TRBJ1-1; cdr3_length: 15; d_call: .; v_call: TRBV5-6; clone_size: .; cdr3_aa: CASSLQGGYDTEAFF; cdr3_nt: TGTGCCAGCAGCTTACAGGGCGGATATGACACTGAAGCTTTCTTT
j_call: TRBJ1-2; cdr3_length: 12; d_call: .; v_call: TRBV5-6; clone_size: .; cdr3_aa: CASSLKGPGIYF; cdr3_nt: TGTGCCAGCAGCTTGAAGGGGCCAGGGATTTACTTC
j_call: TRBJ1-4; cdr3_length: 14; d_call: .; v_call: TRBV30; clone_size: .; cdr3_aa: CAWSVRGAYEKLFF; cdr3_nt: TGTGCCTGGAGTGTACGCGGGGCTTATGAAAAACTGTTTTTT
j_call: TRBJ1-4; cdr3_length: 17; d_call: TRBD1; v_call: TRBV18; clone_size: .; cdr3_aa: CASSPPIGSGTGEKLFF; cdr3_nt: TGTGCCAGCTCACCACCAATTGGGTCCGGGACAGGTGAAAAACTGTTTTTT
j_call: TRBJ2-7; cdr3_length: 14; d_call: TRBD2; v_call: TRBV2; clone_size: .; cdr3_aa: CASSSLAGRGEQYF; cdr3_nt: TGTGCCAGCAGTAGTCTAGCGGGGCGTGGGGAGCAGTACTTC
j_call: TRBJ2-1; cdr3_length: 14; d_call: .; v_call: TRBV7-2; clone_size: .; cdr3_aa: CASSSGTPYNEQFF; cdr3_nt: TGTGCCAGCAGCTCCGGGACACCTTACAATGAGCAGTTCTTC
j_call: TRBJ2-7; cdr3_length: 13; d_call: .; v_call: TRBV4-3; clone_size: .; cdr3_aa: CASSQEIYYEQYF; cdr3_nt: TGCGCCAGCAGCCAAGAAATTTATTATGAGCAGTACTTC
j_call: TRBJ1-5; cdr3_length: 17; d_call: .; v_call: TRBV10-3; clone_size: .; cdr3_aa: CAISEVRGGAGNQPQHF; cdr3_nt: TGTGCCATCAGTGAGGTCCGAGGAGGGGCCGGAAATCAGCCCCAGCATTTT
j_call: TRBJ1-1; cdr3_length: 12; d_call: .; v_call: TRBV19; clone_size: .; cdr3_aa: CASMGGSTEAFF; cdr3_nt: TGTGCCAGTATGGGGGGATCCACTGAAGCTTTCTTT
j_call: TRBJ2-2; cdr3_length: 16; d_call: TRBD1; v_call: TRBV24-1; clone_size: .; cdr3_aa: CATSASTGALTGELFF; cdr3_nt: TGTGCCACCAGTGCCTCGACAGGGGCCCTCACCGGGGAGCTGTTTTTT
j_call: TRBJ1-6; cdr3_length: 13; d_call: .; v_call: TRBV10-1; clone_size: few; cdr3_aa: CASSAQEFSPLHF; cdr3_nt: TGCGCCAGCAGTGCTCAGGAATTCTCACCCCTCCACTTT
j_call: TRBJ1-2; cdr3_length: 15; d_call: TRBD1; v_call: TRBV9; clone_size: .; cdr3_aa: CASSGGQTFSYGYTF; cdr3_nt: TGTGCCAGCAGCGGGGGACAGACCTTCTCCTATGGCTACACCTTC
j_call: TRBJ1-5; cdr3_length: 17; d_call: TRBD1; v_call: TRBV2; clone_size: few; cdr3_aa: CASSGGEGALGNQPQHF; cdr3_nt: TGTGCCAGCAGTGGCGGCGAGGGGGCCCTAGGCAATCAGCCCCAGCATTTT
j_call: TRBJ2-3; cdr3_length: 15; d_call: TRBD2; v_call: TRBV7-9; clone_size: once; cdr3_aa: CASSLELAGTDTQYF; cdr3_nt: TGTGCCAGCAGCTTAGAACTAGCGGGGACAGATACGCAGTATTTT
j_call: TRBJ1-2; cdr3_length: 15; d_call: .; v_call: TRBV4-3; clone_size: .; cdr3_aa: CASSQESWGGYGYTF; cdr3_nt: TGCGCCAGCAGCCAAGAATCTTGGGGCGGCTATGGCTACACCTTC
j_call: TRBJ2-7; cdr3_length: 15; d_call: TRBD1; v_call: TRBV5-1; clone_size: .; cdr3_aa: CASSPRDRGEDEQYF; cdr3_nt: TGCGCCAGCAGCCCCAGGGACAGGGGGGAGGACGAGCAGTACTTC
j_call: TRBJ2-7; cdr3_length: 15; d_call: TRBD1; v_call: TRBV23-1; clone_size: .; cdr3_aa: CASSQLWDRAYEQYF; cdr3_nt: TGCGCCAGCAGCCAACTTTGGGACAGAGCCTACGAGCAGTACTTC
j_call: TRBJ1-2; cdr3_length: 13; d_call: .; v_call: TRBV27; clone_size: .; cdr3_aa: CASSLRGYYGYTF; cdr3_nt: TGTGCCAGCAGTTTGAGAGGGTACTATGGCTACACCTTC
j_call: TRBJ2-3; cdr3_length: 15; d_call: TRBD2; v_call: TRBV11-3; clone_size: .; cdr3_aa: CASSLVGSGGATQYF; cdr3_nt: TGTGCCAGCAGCTTAGTGGGCAGCGGGGGGGCTACGCAGTATTTT